This entry concerns a single TCR beta chain. Clones were sequenced by immunoSEQ multiplex PCR, and TCRdb holds only the in-frame ones, with some missing. The table has about 36,000 clones, around 93% seen once. The entry originates in a study of T cell changes during pregnancy in multiple sclerosis. Unmatched junction bases numbered 6, after V lost 11 bases and J lost 0 bases. This CDR3 comprises 13 residues. CDR1 and CDR2 from the germline V gene are SEHNR and FQNEAQ (reference sequence). This specimen consisted of CD4+ T cells from peripheral blood mononuclear cells, obtained in the third trimester of pregnancy. The receptor was derived from a female donor in good health, enrolled as a control in a pregnancy study. The rearrangement uses TRBV7-9 and TRBJ1-1, with 7 bases matching TRBD1. CDR3 residues: CAGTGQLNTEAFF. DNA of the CDR3: TGTGCCGGAACGGGACAGCTGAACACTGAAGCTTTCTTT.